What follows are 7 T cell receptor beta chains derived from one specimen sequenced in a study of T cell responses to AZD1222 COVID-19 vaccine. Sequenced by immunoSEQ multiplex PCR; TCRdb stores in-frame clones only, minus some. The sample includes 200,000 to 250,000 clones, 94% seen only once; the top ten take over 1.5%. The sequencing here drew on peripheral blood, taken 28 days after the second dose of the MenACWY control vaccine. These receptors originate from an adult who received the MenACWY meningococcal vaccine as a control.

The genes are TRBV19 and TRBJ1-5; D ambiguous. CDR1 and CDR2 from the germline V gene are LNHDA and SQIVND (reference sequence). The V and J ends lost 7 bases and 0 bases respectively, with 10 bases between them. CDR3 length equals 14 residues. The CDR3 DNA reads TGTGCCAGTACATGGGATCCTAGCAATCAGCCCCAGCATTTT. It yields the protein CASTWDPSNQPQHF.

The chain employs TRBV4-2 and TRBJ1-2, with 9 bases fitting TRBD1. Trimming took 4 bases from V and 2 from J; bases not matched to a gene: 5. This CDR3 is built from 15 residues. Germline assignment: CDR1 LGHNA and CDR2 YNFKEQ. This chain's CDR3 is CASSRSTGGNYGYTF. The CDR3 coding sequence is TGTGCCAGCAGCCGGTCGACAGGGGGGAACTATGGCTACACCTTC.

The V and J genes are TRBV5-6 and TRBJ1-1; 10 bases line up with TRBD1. Germline loops: CDR1 SGHDT, CDR2 YYEEEE. The CDR3 covers 14 residues. With 4 bases clipped from V and 4 bases from J, the junction kept 4 bases outside the gene matches. This CDR3 reads CASSPTGGLTEAFF. CDR3 coding DNA: TGTGCCAGCAGCCCGACAGGGGGCCTCACTGAAGCTTTCTTT. Looking up the rest from reference TRBV5-6 and TRBJ1-1 gives the full variable domain: DAGVTQSPTHLIKTRGQQVTLRCSPKSGHDTVSWYQQALGQGPQFIFQYYEEEERQRGNFPDRFSGHQFPNYSSELNVNALLLGDSALYLCASSPTGGLTEAFFGQGTRLTVV.

The V gene is TRBV19, the J gene TRBJ2-1; 11 bases fit TRBD1. The CDR3 contains 13 residues. CDR1 is LNHDA, CDR2 SQIVND, per germline (reference sequence). V shed 4 bases and J 7 bases; nucleotides not matched to a gene: 0. CDR3 residues: CASSRDRGNEQFF. The DNA for the CDR3 is TGTGCCAGTAGTAGGGACAGGGGGAATGAGCAGTTCTTC.

The CDR3 region is CASSEGLGEKLFF. CDR3 coding DNA: TGTGCCAGCAGTGAGGGACTAGGTGAAAAACTGTTTTTT. The chain carries TRBV6-1 and TRBJ1-4; a possible D gene is TRBD1 (5 bases). In germline, CDR1 is MNHNS, CDR2 SASEGT. The CDR3 sequence is 13 residues long. V lost 3 bases to trimming and J lost 7 bases, with 9 bases between them.

The rearrangement uses TRBV6-5 and TRBJ2-7; D possibly corresponds to TRBD1 (5 bases). V dropped 5 bases and J dropped 4 bases, with 12 bases sitting between them. Germline V lookup: CDR1 MNHEY, CDR2 SVGAGI. The CDR3 is 13 residues long. In DNA, the CDR3 is TGTGCCAGCAGTAGGGGCCCAGAGTACGAGCAGTACTTC. It encodes CASSRGPEYEQYF.

CDR3 amino acids: CASSSTTATNEKLFF. CDR3 sequence (DNA): TGTGCCAGCAGTTCGACGACAGCAACTAATGAAAAACTGTTTTTT. V usage is TRBV27 and J usage is TRBJ1-4; a possible D gene is TRBD1 (5 bases). Germline CDR1 and CDR2: MNHEY and SMNVEV (reference sequence). The CDR3 consists of 15 residues. V dropped 4 bases and J dropped 0 bases, with 9 bases sitting between them.